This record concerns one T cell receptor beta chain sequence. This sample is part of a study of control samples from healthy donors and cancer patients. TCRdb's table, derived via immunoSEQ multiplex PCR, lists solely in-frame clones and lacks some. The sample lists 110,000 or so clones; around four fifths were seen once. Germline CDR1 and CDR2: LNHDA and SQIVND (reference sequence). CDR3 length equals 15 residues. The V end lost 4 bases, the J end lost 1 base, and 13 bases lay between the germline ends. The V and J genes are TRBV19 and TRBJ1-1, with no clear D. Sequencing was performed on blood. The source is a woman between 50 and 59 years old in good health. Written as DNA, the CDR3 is TGTGCCAGTAGTACCCGACCGCCGACGAACACTGAAGCTTTCTTT. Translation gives CASSTRPPTNTEAFF.